A selection of T cell receptor beta chains follows, all from one sample in a study of T-cell memory formation after mild COVID-19. TCRdb called the 5' RACE reads again in MiXCR, with one record for every CDR3 protein. Among hundreds of thousands of distinct CDR3 sequences listed, 20% to 30% were seen once. Sequencing used PBMCs or a T cell subset sorted from them (not recorded which). These receptors all come from an adult woman who had mild COVID-19 (a few samples of this study predate the infection). Cell type and time point are not known. The CDR3 runs from the conserved cysteine through the conserved F or W. D genes are given only for firm matches. Only some rows state a clone size, as once, few, many or a class for expanded clones.

abundance: NA; d_gene: NA; v_gene: TRBV12-3/TRBV12-4; j_gene: TRBJ1-4; CDR3nt: TGTGCCAGCAGCTATCGACCCCAAGGGTCCGAAAAACTGTTTTTT; CDR3aa: CASSYRPQGSEKLFF
abundance: NA; d_gene: NA; v_gene: TRBV9; j_gene: TRBJ2-3; CDR3nt: TGTGCCAGCAGCGCCGGGGGCGCTTTCACAGATACGCAGTATTTT; CDR3aa: CASSAGGAFTDTQYF
abundance: NA; d_gene: NA; v_gene: TRBV10-2; j_gene: TRBJ2-7; CDR3nt: TGCGCCAGCGGCTCCTACGAGCAGTACTTC; CDR3aa: CASGSYEQYF
abundance: NA; d_gene: TRBD1; v_gene: TRBV7-9; j_gene: TRBJ2-7; CDR3nt: TGTGCCAGCAGCCACGACAGGGTGAAGGGCCACGAGCAGTACTTC; CDR3aa: CASSHDRVKGHEQYF
abundance: NA; d_gene: NA; v_gene: TRBV20-1; j_gene: TRBJ1-1; CDR3nt: TGCAGTGCTAGAGCTCTTTCGGGGGGTGGTAGCACTGAAGCTTTCTTT; CDR3aa: CSARALSGGGSTEAFF
abundance: few; d_gene: NA; v_gene: TRBV7-9; j_gene: TRBJ1-4; CDR3nt: TGTGCCAGCAGCTTCGGCGTCAGGGAAAAACTGTTTTTT; CDR3aa: CASSFGVREKLFF
abundance: NA; d_gene: NA; v_gene: TRBV20-1; j_gene: TRBJ2-7; CDR3nt: TGCAGTGCTAGGCGGGACAATGAACCTTACGAGCAGTACTTC; CDR3aa: CSARRDNEPYEQYF
abundance: few; d_gene: TRBD1; v_gene: TRBV25-1; j_gene: TRBJ2-2; CDR3nt: TGTGCCAGCAGGTTCCCCGGGACAGCTAACACCGGGGAGCTGTTTTTT; CDR3aa: CASRFPGTANTGELFF
abundance: NA; d_gene: TRBD2; v_gene: TRBV13; j_gene: TRBJ2-1; CDR3nt: TGTGCCAGCAGCTTGAGACTGGGACTAGCGGGCAATGAGCAGTTCTTC; CDR3aa: CASSLRLGLAGNEQFF
abundance: few; d_gene: NA; v_gene: TRBV5-1; j_gene: TRBJ2-1; CDR3nt: TGCGCCAGCAGCCCCAGTGTTCAATACAATGAGCAGTTCTTC; CDR3aa: CASSPSVQYNEQFF
abundance: few; d_gene: NA; v_gene: TRBV7-2; j_gene: TRBJ2-7; CDR3nt: TGTGCCAGCAGCTTAGATGGACCGGGAGCGGAGCAGTACTTC; CDR3aa: CASSLDGPGAEQYF
abundance: few; d_gene: NA; v_gene: TRBV7-2; j_gene: TRBJ2-1; CDR3nt: TGTGCCAGCAGCTTAAGCGGTTTTAGTGAGCAGTTCTTC; CDR3aa: CASSLSGFSEQFF
abundance: NA; d_gene: NA; v_gene: TRBV18; j_gene: TRBJ2-5; CDR3nt: TGTGCCAGCTCCATGTATCAAGCGGACACCCAGTACTTC; CDR3aa: CASSMYQADTQYF
abundance: few; d_gene: TRBD2; v_gene: TRBV11-2; j_gene: TRBJ2-4; CDR3nt: TGTGCCAGCAGCTTTTCTAGCGGGAGAAACATTCAGTACTTC; CDR3aa: CASSFSSGRNIQYF
abundance: NA; d_gene: TRBD1; v_gene: TRBV13; j_gene: TRBJ2-2; CDR3nt: TGTGCCAGCAGCCGAGGACCGGGACAGGGGGACACCGGGGAGCTGTTTTTT; CDR3aa: CASSRGPGQGDTGELFF
abundance: NA; d_gene: NA; v_gene: TRBV5-1; j_gene: TRBJ1-1; CDR3nt: TGCGCCAGCAGCTCAACCGGTGGGGAAGCTTTCTTT; CDR3aa: CASSSTGGEAFF
abundance: NA; d_gene: TRBD1; v_gene: TRBV24-1; j_gene: TRBJ2-5; CDR3nt: TGTGCCACCAGTGACTGGGACAGCCAAGAGACCCAGTACTTC; CDR3aa: CATSDWDSQETQYF
abundance: NA; d_gene: NA; v_gene: TRBV4-3; j_gene: TRBJ2-5; CDR3nt: TGCGCCAGCAGCCAAGGGAGCAGGGCGCGGGAGACCCAGTACTTC; CDR3aa: CASSQGSRARETQYF